The 14 T cell receptor beta chains presented below share a single source sample, sequenced in a study of low-dose radiotherapy and immunotherapy resistance in tumors (dated by TCRdb to 2021 to 2024). The time point label, as the study defines it: after trial treatment. Reading the label with the study, this specimen's treatment or condition is: LDRT plus nivolumab, ipilimumab, low-dose cyclophosphamide and aspirin (RACIN trial). Sequencing was carried out with an Illumina HiSeq 2500. First-strand cDNA was synthesized using Superscript III and a set of TRAV- and TRBV-specific primers, so that both TCRalpha and TCRbeta chains were covered. TCRs were amplified with Phusion for 15 to 25 PCR cycles using a constant-region primer together with the adapter attached to the V primers. Through fastp at Q25 and MiXCR, TCRdb rebuilt clones from the public reads, retaining in-frame beta chains. One record per CDR3 amino acid sequence lists the most common genes and DNA. In all, the sample holds 100,000 or so distinct CDR3 sequences, and less than 25% of those were seen once. Approximately 4% of the sample is in the top ten clones.

The source material was PBMCs, sampled after low-dose radiotherapy plus immunotherapy. The receptor set was obtained from a male donor with prostate cancer.

The chain has TRBV28 and TRBJ2-1, with 9 positions matching TRBD2. The V gene end was trimmed by 6 bases and the J gene end by 2 bases; junction bases not matched to a gene: 8. Germline CDR1 MDHEN, CDR2 SYDVKM. The CDR3 loop spans 16 amino acids. The CDR3 bases are TGTGCCAGCAGCCGGGATAGCGGGAGCGCCTACAATGAGCAGTTCTTC. Encoded protein: CASSRDSGSAYNEQFF. Full variable domain (rest looked up from reference TRBV28 and TRBJ2-1): DVKVTQSSRYLVKRTGEKVFLECVQDMDHENMFWYRQDPGLGLRLIYFSYDVKMKEKGDIPEGYSVSREKKERFSLILESASTNQTSMYLCASSRDSGSAYNEQFFGPGTRLTVL.

The V and J genes are TRBV3-1 and TRBJ1-6; no clear D gene. The CDR3 sequence is 16 residues long. V lost 2 bases and J lost 9, with 17 bases in between. Germline CDR1 is LGHDT and CDR2 is YNNKEL (reference sequence). Here the CDR3 reads CASSQHVPALGSPLHF. CDR3 bases: TGTGCCAGCAGCCAACACGTGCCAGCCCTCGGTTCACCCCTCCACTTT. The full variable domain, completed using reference TRBV3-1 and TRBJ1-6, is DTAVSQTPKYLVTQMGNDKSIKCEQNLGHDTMYWYKQDSKKFLKIMFSYNNKELIINETVPNRFSPKSPDKAHLNLHINSLELGDSAVYFCASSQHVPALGSPLHFGNGTRLTVT.

This clonotype was observed many times. CDR3 loop: CSAIAEQETQYF. CDR3 coding DNA: TGCAGTGCTATAGCGGAACAAGAGACCCAGTACTTC. The chain is built from TRBV20-1 and TRBJ2-5; D may be TRBD2 (6 bases). Germline V gene sequence: CDR1 DFQATT, CDR2 SNEGSKA (reference sequence). The CDR3 totals 12 residues. V lost 4 bases to trimming and J lost 2 bases, with 8 bases between them.

Comments on this clonotype: With only one base between it and a far larger clone, this is likely a read error. J is TRBJ2-5 and V is TRBV4-3, with no clear D. The CDR3 has 15 residues. The V gene's germline CDR1 is LGHNA and CDR2 YSLEER. Trimming left V 0 bases short and J 11 bases short, with 19 bases between. The CDR3 protein is CASSQDGRPDDEQYF. The CDR3 bases are TGCGCCAGCAGCCAAGATGGCAGGCCAGATGATGAGCAGTACTTC.

This clonotype was observed many times. The rearrangement links TRBV7-8 to TRBJ2-2, with a tentative D call TRBD1 (6 bases). This CDR3 has 17 amino acids. Germline V lookup: CDR1 SGHVS, CDR2 FQNEAQ. Trimming took 5 bases from V and 7 from J, leaving 23 bases between them. This chain's CDR3 is CASSLRPPGHGRGELFF. The DNA of the CDR3 is TGTGCCAGCAGCCTACGACCCCCGGGACACGGACGCGGGGAGCTGTTTTTT.

This clonotype was detected ten times or more. This chain connects TRBV6-6 to TRBJ1-2; a possible D gene is TRBD1 (5 bases). Germline V lookup: CDR1 MNHNY, CDR2 SVGAGI (reference sequence). The CDR3 runs to 11 residues. Trimming took 7 bases from V and 8 from J, leaving 11 bases between them. The CDR3 sequence is CASTQGFGYTF. For the CDR3, the DNA is TGTGCCAGCACCCAGGGATTCGGCTACACCTTC.

There are a few counts of this clonotype. The rearrangement links TRBV20-1 to TRBJ1-1, with 9 nucleotides matching TRBD1. V was clipped by 0 bases and J by 0 bases; unmatched bases: 17. The CDR3 loop spans 20 amino acids. Germline V lookup: CDR1 DFQATT, CDR2 SNEGSKA (reference sequence). The CDR3 spells CSARDRYSPGTGPMNTEAFF. The CDR3 DNA follows: TGCAGTGCTAGAGATCGGTATTCTCCCGGGACAGGGCCCATGAACACTGAAGCTTTCTTT.

This clonotype was seen just once. A much larger clone differs from this one at a single base, so this may be a read error. The rearrangement joins TRBV7-9 to TRBJ2-1; 8 nucleotides agree with TRBD1. Germline values: CDR1 SEHNR, CDR2 FQNEAQ (reference sequence). There are 14 residues in the CDR3. CDR3 coding DNA: TGTGCCAGCAGCTATCAGGGGGCTGAGGATGAGCATTTCTTC. Protein product: CASSYQGAEDEHFF.

The table lists this clonotype with many counts. The chain couples TRBV18 to TRBJ1-6; 8 nucleotides match TRBD1. Germline V lookup: CDR1 KGHSH, CDR2 LQKENI. The CDR3 length is 14 residues. The V and J ends lost 8 bases and 9 bases, in that order; junction bases with no gene match: 9. The CDR3, as DNA: TGTGCCAGCAGCCCAGGACAGGGCGGTTCACCCCTCCACTTT. It encodes CASSPGQGGSPLHF.

This clonotype was counted at least ten times. V is TRBV5-1 and J is TRBJ2-3; 12 bases match TRBD2. V gave up 4 bases and J gave up 6 bases; unmatched junction bases: 3. Looked up from germline, CDR1 is SGHRS and CDR2 is YFSETQ. This CDR3 has 14 amino acids. The CDR3 loop reads CASSPSGGEDTQYF. DNA of the CDR3: TGCGCCAGCAGCCCTAGCGGGGGGGAGGATACGCAGTATTTT. The variable domain in full, completed from reference TRBV5-1 and TRBJ2-3, reads KAGVTQTPRYLIKTRGQQVTLSCSPISGHRSVSWYQQTPGQGLQFLFEYFSETQRNKGNFPGRFSGRQFSNSRSEMNVSTLELGDSALYLCASSPSGGEDTQYFGPGTRLTVL.

This clonotype was seen at least ten times. The chain joins TRBV12-3 or TRBV12-4 to TRBJ2-4, with D possibly TRBD1 on 6 matching bases. The CDR3 is 14 amino acids. V was cut by 3 bases and J by 8 bases, with 14 bases left in between. CDR3 in DNA: TGTGCCAGCAGTTTCACAGGGCCTTGGGACATTCAGTACTTC. Protein sequence: CASSFTGPWDIQYF.

This clonotype came up a few times. The chain combines TRBV20-1 with TRBJ1-5; D unclear. Trimming took 6 bases from V and 0 from J, leaving 18 bases between them. Germline assignment: CDR1 DFQATT and CDR2 SNEGSKA (reference sequence). CDR3 size: 16 residues. The CDR3 DNA reads TGCAGTGCCAGGCCACCTCCAGCGAGTAGCAATCAGCCCCAGCATTTT. It codes for CSARPPPASSNQPQHF.

Many counts were recorded for this clonotype. In DNA, the CDR3 is TGTGCCAGCGCGGCAACAGGACGGGGCTACACCTTC. Its translation is CASAATGRGYTF. J is TRBJ1-2 and V is TRBV5-6; the D gene is possibly TRBD1 (5 bases). The CDR3 is made up of 12 amino acids. Trimming stripped 7 bases from V and 8 bases from J, with 15 bases between. Germline assignment: CDR1 SGHDT and CDR2 YYEEEE.

This clonotype was counted only a few times. This chain connects TRBV6-5 to TRBJ2-7; D is perhaps TRBD1 (6 bases). This CDR3 region has 12 residues. V was clipped by 6 bases and J by 4 bases, with 10 bases between them. CDR1 is MNHEY, CDR2 SVGAGI, per germline. The CDR3 nucleotides are TGTGCCAGCAGGGACAGTCGTTACGAGCAGTACTTC. This sequence encodes CASRDSRYEQYF.